These T cell receptor beta chains were read from a single sample in a study of blood T cell repertoires in COVID-19. Libraries were prepared by immunoSEQ multiplex PCR; TCRdb keeps only in-frame clonotypes and omits some of them. Altogether about 260,000 clones are present, over 70% being singletons, with the ten largest covering about 1.4%. Sequenced input: peripheral blood. The source is a woman aged 35 to 49 who had recovered from COVID-19. Both conserved end residues are part of each CDR3. A D gene is named only where the DNA matches it firmly.

V gene,D gene,J gene,CDR3 DNA,CDR3 protein
TRBV4-3,NA,TRBJ2-5,TGCGCCAGCAGCCCCATCTGGCCGGGGATCCAGACCCAGTACTTC,CASSPIWPGIQTQYF
TRBV30,TRBD1,TRBJ1-6,TGTGCGTTGAGCGTCCAGGGGGGTTCACCCCTCCACTTT,CALSVQGGSPLHF
TRBV7-3,TRBD2,TRBJ2-1,TGTGCCAGCAGCTTAACCGGGGGGGCGTCCTACAATGAGCAGTTCTTC,CASSLTGGASYNEQFF
TRBV9,TRBD2,TRBJ2-5,TGTGCCAGCAGCGTAGGACTAGCGGGGGGCCGAGAGACCCAGTACTTC,CASSVGLAGGRETQYF
TRBV7-8,NA,TRBJ2-7,TGTGCCAGCAGCCGCACTACGGTCCGCGAGCAGTACTTC,CASSRTTVREQYF
TRBV12-3/TRBV12-4,TRBD2,TRBJ2-1,TGTGCCAGCAAGGGACTAACATACAATGAGCAGTTCTTC,CASKGLTYNEQFF
TRBV5-1,NA,TRBJ1-2,TGCGCCAGCAGCTTGGCCCCCGAGGATTACTACACCTTC,CASSLAPEDYYTF
TRBV11-2,NA,TRBJ2-4,TGTGCCAGCAGCTTATGGCAGGCCGGCATAGGCATTCAGTACTTC,CASSLWQAGIGIQYF
TRBV7-2,NA,TRBJ2-3,TGTGCCAGCAGCCGGGGGAATGCCGGAGATACGCAGTATTTT,CASSRGNAGDTQYF
TRBV4-3,TRBD2,TRBJ2-5,TGCGCCAGCAGCCGGAAGCGGGGGGGCGAGACCCAGTACTTC,CASSRKRGGETQYF
TRBV10-3,TRBD2,TRBJ2-5,TGTGCCATCGCGGGGACTAGCGGGGACGGGGGAGAGACCCAGTACTTC,CAIAGTSGDGGETQYF
TRBV4-3,TRBD1,TRBJ2-7,TGCGCCAGCAGCCAAGGGACGGGACAGGATCACTACGAGCAGTACTTC,CASSQGTGQDHYEQYF
TRBV2,TRBD1,TRBJ2-7,TGTGCCAGGGGGACAGGGGCCACCTACGAGCAGTACTTC,CARGTGATYEQYF